One sample yielded the 3 T cell receptor beta chains listed below, sequenced in a study of blood T cells in healthy people across ages. With a J-beta primer mix and a sample-barcoded 5' primer, a second PCR ran roughly 6 to 12 cycles. TCRdb processed the 5' RACE reads anew with MiXCR; each CDR3 protein has one entry. The sample contains around 690,000 distinct CDR3 sequences, around 54% of which appear only once. The specimen sequenced was blood. The receptors derive from a man aged 60 to 75 in good health.

The V call is TRBV7-2, the J call TRBJ2-3, with 7 bases aligning to TRBD2. V lost 1 base to trimming and J lost 6 bases; unmatched junction nucleotides: 7. The CDR3 is made up of 15 amino acids. Germline CDR1 and CDR2: SGHTA and FQGNSA. In nucleotides, the CDR3 is TGTGCCAGCAGCTTAGGTCGGGGGGTAGGGGATACGCAGTATTTT. It is translated as CASSLGRGVGDTQYF. The entire variable domain, with the rest obtained from reference TRBV7-2 and TRBJ2-3, is as follows: GAGVSQSPSNKVTEKGKDVELRCDPISGHTALYWYRQSLGQGLEFLIYFQGNSAPDKSGLPSDRFSAERTGGSVSTLTIQRTQQEDSAVYLCASSLGRGVGDTQYFGPGTRLTVL.

The rearrangement links TRBV18 to TRBJ2-1, with TRBD1 matching 7 bases. V lost 1 base to trimming and J lost 6 bases; unmatched junction nucleotides: 9. There are 16 residues in the CDR3. Germline CDR1 reads KGHSH; CDR2 reads LQKENI. The CDR3 here is CASSPRTGTTSNEQFF. For the CDR3, the DNA is TGTGCCAGCTCACCACGGACAGGTACTACTAGCAATGAGCAGTTCTTC.

Comments on this clonotype: One end of the junction fails to match germline, which may point to a read error. V is TRBV5-1 and J is TRBJ2-5; no definite D call. The germline CDR1 and CDR2 sequences are SGHRS and YFSETQ. The CDR3 spans 15 residues. The CDR3 bases are TGCGCCCGCAGCTTGGGTCCGGGTGGCGTCGAGACCCAGTACTTC. It yields the protein CARSLGPGGVETQYF.